Each of the 12 T cell receptor beta chains below was sequenced from the same sample in a study of OX40 agonist ivuxolimab in advanced cancers. Using immunoSEQ multiplex PCR, the repertoire was profiled, and TCRdb retains in-frame clones only, with some absent. The data show fewer than 75,000 clones, roughly 87% seen once. Sequences were derived from CD4+ or CD8+ T cells sorted from blood, sampled in a trial of the OX40 agonist ivuxolimab. The receptors originated from an adult with an advanced solid tumor such as melanoma, head and neck, liver or kidney cancer.

The chain uses TRBV27 and TRBJ2-3; 8 bases line up with TRBD1. The CDR3 length is 15 residues. Germline CDR1 is MNHEY and CDR2 is SMNVEV (reference sequence). V lost 4 bases and J lost 3; bases outside the gene matches: 6. The CDR3 loop is CASSSYRGLTDTQYF. The CDR3 nucleotides read TGTGCCAGCAGTTCCTACAGGGGGTTGACAGATACGCAGTATTTT.

CDR3 residues: CASSESPLKDTQYF. The CDR3 DNA follows: TGTGCCAGCAGCGAGTCCCCTCTCAAAGATACGCAGTATTTT. The chain combines TRBV9 with TRBJ2-3, with D hard to call. CDR3 length equals 14 residues. The ends were cut back, 3 bases at V and 5 bases at J, with 13 bases in the middle. Germline lookup yields CDR1 SGDLS and CDR2 YYNGEE.

CDR3 sequence reads: CASSEQTGSRGYTF. The CDR3 nucleotides are TGTGCCAGCAGCGAACAAACCGGGTCTCGTGGCTACACCTTC. The chain employs TRBV9 and TRBJ1-2; D is uncertain. Trimming pared 3 bases from V and 7 bases from J, leaving 16 bases between. Germline CDR1 and CDR2: SGDLS and YYNGEE. The CDR3 spans 14 residues.

The gene calls are TRBV6-1 and TRBJ1-2; 8 nucleotides match TRBD1. V was clipped by 1 base and J by 7 bases; unmatched bases: 8. This CDR3 is 15 amino acids long. CDR1 and CDR2 from the germline V gene are MNHNS and SASEGT. The CDR3 loop is CASSEDRGEWGGYTF. CDR3 bases: TGTGCCAGCAGTGAAGACAGGGGGGAATGGGGTGGCTACACCTTC.

There are a few counts of this clone. The chain couples TRBV7-8 to TRBJ2-5; D gene unclear. Trimming cost V 5 bases and J 5 bases, with 9 bases left between them. The CDR3 is 12 amino acids. The germline V gene has CDR1 SGHVS and CDR2 FQNEAQ. CDR3 DNA sequence: TGTGCCAGCAGCCCGAGATTGGAGACCCAGTACTTC. It translates to CASSPRLETQYF.

This chain joins TRBV27 and TRBJ2-3; 12 nucleotides align to TRBD2. CDR1 and CDR2 from the germline V gene are MNHEY and SMNVEV (reference sequence). This CDR3 has 15 amino acids. V lost 8 bases to trimming and J lost 4 bases; unmatched junction nucleotides: 7. The DNA of the CDR3 is TGTGCCAGCCAATTGGGGACTAGCGGGTCAGATACGCAGTATTTT. The encoded protein is CASQLGTSGSDTQYF.

The chain uses TRBV10-2 and TRBJ2-7; TRBD1 matches 8 bases. The V gene's germline CDR1 is WSHSY and CDR2 SAAADI. The trim removed 4 bases at V and 7 bases at J, leaving 12 bases unmatched. The CDR3 contains 15 residues. In DNA, the CDR3 is TGCGCCAGCAGTGGACCAGACAGGGGAAGGAAGGAGCAGTACTTC. Translating gives CASSGPDRGRKEQYF.

The chain uses TRBV11-3 and TRBJ2-1; TRBD2 might be the D (5 bases). The CDR3 length is 15 residues. The V gene's germline CDR1 is SGHNT and CDR2 YENEEA. Trimming took 5 bases from V and 7 from J, leaving 18 bases between them. CDR3 sequence: CASSGPGAPGNEQFF. The CDR3 DNA sequence: TGTGCCAGCAGCGGACCCGGAGCTCCGGGGAATGAGCAGTTCTTC.

CDR3 sequence reads: CASSKTDRGINQPQHF. The CDR3 DNA reads TGTGCCAGTAGTAAAACCGACCGGGGGATCAATCAGCCCCAGCATTTT. J is TRBJ1-5 and V is TRBV19; tentatively, D is TRBD1 (5 bases). The CDR3 is 16 residues long. Trimming removed 4 bases from V and 3 bases from J, with 16 bases in between. Germline CDR1 is LNHDA and CDR2 is SQIVND (reference sequence).

As for this clone: A junction end diverges from the germline sequence, so it may reflect a read error. Here the CDR3 DNA reads TGCAGTGCCCACCAGGAGACCCAGTACTTC. Translation: CSAHQETQYF. This chain connects TRBV20-1 to TRBJ2-5; no reliable D call. CDR1 DFQATT and CDR2 SNEGSKA come from the germline V gene (reference sequence). CDR3 length equals 10 residues.

This clone was seen more than once but under ten times. This sequence joins TRBV7-9 and TRBJ2-1; D might be TRBD2 (5 bases). V was shortened by 3 bases and J by 10 bases, with 7 bases between the two germline ends. The CDR3 length is 11 residues. Germline CDR1 is SEHNR and CDR2 is FQNEAQ (reference sequence). The CDR3, as DNA: TGTGCCAGCAGCTTCCAGCGGGAGCAGTTCTTC. This encodes CASSFQREQFF.

As concerns this clone: This CDR3 is also generated by other DNA sequences in the sample. The chain has TRBV5-1 and TRBJ2-5, with 8 positions matching TRBD2. V gave up 4 bases and J gave up 4 bases; unmatched junction bases: 3. Per the germline V gene, CDR1 is SGHRS and CDR2 is YFSETQ. The CDR3 spans 13 residues. Written as DNA, the CDR3 is TGCGCCAGCAGCCTGGGACTAGGAGAGACCCAGTACTTC. Encoded protein: CASSLGLGETQYF.